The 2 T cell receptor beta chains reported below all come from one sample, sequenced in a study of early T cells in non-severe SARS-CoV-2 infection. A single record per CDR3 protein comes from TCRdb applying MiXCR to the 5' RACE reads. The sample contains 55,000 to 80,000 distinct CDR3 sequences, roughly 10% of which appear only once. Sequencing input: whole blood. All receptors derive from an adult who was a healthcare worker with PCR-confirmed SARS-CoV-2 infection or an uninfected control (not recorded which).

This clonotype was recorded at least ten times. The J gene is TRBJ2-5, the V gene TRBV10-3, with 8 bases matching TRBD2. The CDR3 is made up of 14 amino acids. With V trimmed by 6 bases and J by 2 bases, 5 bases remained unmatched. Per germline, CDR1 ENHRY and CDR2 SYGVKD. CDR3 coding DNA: TGTGCCATCAGCCTTCGGGGGGGGCAAGAGACCCAGTACTTC. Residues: CAISLRGGQETQYF.

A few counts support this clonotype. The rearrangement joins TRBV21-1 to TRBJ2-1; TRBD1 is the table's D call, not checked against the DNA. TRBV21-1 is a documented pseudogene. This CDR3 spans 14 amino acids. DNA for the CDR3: TGTGCCAGCAGCCCCGGGGACAGGGAAGGTGAGCAGTTCTTC. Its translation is CASSPGDREGEQFF.